A single sample is the source of the 20 T cell receptor beta chains below, sequenced in a study of PD-L1 blockade in urothelial cancer. Clones were sequenced by immunoSEQ multiplex PCR, and TCRdb holds only the in-frame ones, with some missing. The table has 45,000 to 50,000 clones, 80% to 90% seen once; the top ten hold around 10%. Time point: peripheral blood 6 weeks after treatment start. Here the sequenced sample was PBMCs, taken around atezolizumab (anti-PD-L1) treatment. All receptors derive from a man aged 65 to 85 with urothelial cancer.

The gene calls are TRBV30 and TRBJ2-2; weak D call: TRBD1 (6 bases). The germline V and J ends were trimmed by 5 bases and 1 base, with 8 bases remaining between them. This CDR3 has 13 amino acids. Germline V CDR1 and CDR2: GTSNPN, SVGIG (reference sequence). CDR3 amino acids: CAWGGGNTGELFF. The CDR3 bases are TGTGCCTGGGGGGGCGGGAACACCGGGGAGCTGTTTTTT.

This clone was found a few times. CDR3 in amino acids: CASRTDSGIGNEQFF. In DNA, the CDR3 is TGTGCCAGCAGGACGGATAGCGGGATTGGCAATGAGCAGTTCTTC. J is TRBJ2-1 and V is TRBV6-4, with 8 nucleotides matching TRBD2. V lost 6 bases to trimming and J lost 6 bases; unmatched junction nucleotides: 10. The CDR3 spans 15 residues. Germline V CDR1 and CDR2: MRHNA, SNTAGT.

This sequence joins TRBV19 and TRBJ2-5; 13 nucleotides agree with TRBD2. J gave up 5 bases and V 3 bases, and 6 bases lay outside the gene matches. Germline CDR1 LNHDA, CDR2 SQIVND (reference sequence). This CDR3 comprises 16 residues. The CDR3 DNA sequence: TGTGCCAGTAGTATTGGGACTAGCGGGATAGGGGAGACCCAGTACTTC. It encodes CASSIGTSGIGETQYF.

The CDR3 DNA is TGTGCCATCAGTGACCAGCGGGGGGGGCTTCCCGAGCAGTACTTC. Its translation is CAISDQRGGLPEQYF. The chain links TRBV10-3 to TRBJ2-7; 10 bases agree with TRBD2. This CDR3 is 15 amino acids long. Germline lookup yields CDR1 ENHRY and CDR2 SYGVKD. V gave up 3 bases and J gave up 6 bases; unmatched junction bases: 8.

This chain uses TRBV4-1 with TRBJ1-2; TRBD1 matches 9 bases. With V trimmed by 0 bases and J by 8 bases, 7 bases remained unmatched. The germline V gene encodes CDR1 MGHRA and CDR2 YSYEKL. The CDR3 covers 15 residues. CDR3 nucleotides: TGCGCCAGCAGCCAAGATGGACAGGGGCCTTGGGGCTACACCTTC. Translating it yields CASSQDGQGPWGYTF.

The chain links TRBV12-2 to TRBJ1-1; the table calls TRBD1, which could not be checked here. TRBV12-2 represents a pseudogene. The CDR3 loop spans 14 amino acids. CDR3: CASRLLDKNTEAFF. The CDR3 coding sequence is TGTGCAAGTCGCTTGCTTGACAAGAACACTGAAGCTTTCTTT.

Written as DNA, the CDR3 is TGTGCCTGGAGAGGACAGGTTTCTGGAAACACCATATATTTT. Translation gives CAWRGQVSGNTIYF. The gene calls are TRBV30 and TRBJ1-3; TRBD1 matches 7 bases. There are 14 residues in the CDR3. V lost 3 bases and J lost 1; bases outside the gene matches: 3. Germline assignment: CDR1 GTSNPN and CDR2 SVGIG (reference sequence).

This clone was recorded a few times. This chain uses TRBV11-3 with TRBJ2-7; a possible D gene is TRBD1 (10 bases). Per the germline V gene, CDR1 is SGHNT and CDR2 is YENEEA. V was shortened by 5 bases and J by 2 bases, with 28 bases between the two germline ends. The CDR3 contains 19 residues. The DNA of the CDR3 is TGTGCCAGCAGCAAACGACAGGGGGCGGGCGGGAGGGCTCCCTACGAGCAGTACTTC. Its translation is CASSKRQGAGGRAPYEQYF.

This clone came up a few times. The chain couples TRBV11-2 to TRBJ1-2, with 8 bases identical to TRBD1. This CDR3 contains 14 residues. The germline CDR1 and CDR2 sequences are SGHAT and FQNNGV. Trimming cost V 5 bases and J 6 bases; bases outside gene matches: 8. In DNA form, the CDR3 reads TGTGCCAGCAGCCTGGACAGGGCAGCAAATGGCTACACCTTC. Protein product: CASSLDRAANGYTF.

The chain joins TRBV11-2 to TRBJ1-5, with D possibly matching TRBD1 (5 bases). CDR3 length: 14 amino acids. Per germline, CDR1 SGHAT and CDR2 FQNNGV. V was shortened by 5 bases and J by 2 bases, with 10 bases between the two germline ends. The CDR3 DNA follows: TGTGCCAGCAGCGCGTCGGGGGGCAATCAGCCCCAGCATTTT. Its protein is CASSASGGNQPQHF.

V and J are TRBV6-5 and TRBJ2-2, with D maybe TRBD2 (5 bases). This CDR3 has 14 amino acids. From germline, CDR1 is MNHEY and CDR2 SVGAGI. The V end was cut by 0 bases, the J end by 6 bases, with 8 bases between. CDR3: CASSYSRVAGELFF. Written as DNA, the CDR3 is TGTGCCAGCAGTTACTCGAGGGTCGCCGGGGAGCTGTTTTTT.

This chain connects TRBV29-1 to TRBJ1-4, with 7 bases identical to TRBD1. Unmatched junction bases numbered 9, after V lost 6 bases and J lost 5 bases. Per germline, CDR1 SQVTM and CDR2 ANQGSEA. The CDR3 has 14 amino acids. The CDR3 spells CSVATPGQNEKLFF. The DNA of the CDR3 is TGCAGCGTAGCAACACCGGGACAGAATGAAAAACTGTTTTTT.

The rearrangement joins TRBV5-1 to TRBJ2-7, with 8 bases fitting TRBD2. J lost 6 bases, V lost 3 bases, and 8 bases had no gene match. There are 14 residues in the CDR3. Germline values: CDR1 SGHRS, CDR2 YFSETQ. The CDR3 DNA follows: TGCGCCAGCAGCTCCAGGGCGGGAGGTGGCGAGCAGTACTTC. Translated, it gives CASSSRAGGGEQYF.

The chain is built from TRBV6-5 and TRBJ2-5; tentatively, D is TRBD2 (6 bases). The CDR3 extends over 15 amino acids. CDR1 MNHEY and CDR2 SVGAGI come from the germline V gene. Trimming left V 0 bases short and J 7 bases short, with 15 bases between. The CDR3: CASSYSDLPGGTQYF. Here the CDR3 DNA reads TGTGCCAGCAGTTACTCGGACCTCCCCGGGGGGACCCAGTACTTC.

This clone was seen more than once but under ten times. At one end the junction does not follow the germline gene, possibly because of a read error. The CDR3 reads CASSFSAGGTGELFF. In nucleotides, the CDR3 is TGTGCTAGCAGCTTCTCTGCGGGAGGTACCGGGGAGCTGTTTTTT. V and J are TRBV7-7 and TRBJ2-2; 8 nucleotides line up with TRBD2. The CDR3 has 15 residues. The germline CDR1 and CDR2 sequences are SSHAT and FNYEAQ (reference sequence).

V gene TRBV5-5 combines with J gene TRBJ1-2; D is unresolved. V was pared by 3 bases and J by 8 bases, with 11 bases between. The germline CDR1 and CDR2 sequences are SGHKS and YYEKEE (reference sequence). CDR3 size: 12 residues. The CDR3 spells CASSSAAGGYTF. CDR3 nucleotide sequence: TGTGCCAGCAGCTCCGCGGCCGGGGGCTACACCTTC.

V and J are TRBV29-1 and TRBJ1-1, with 7 bases fitting TRBD1. Germline CDR1 is SQVTM and CDR2 is ANQGSEA. With 6 bases clipped from V and 5 bases from J, the junction kept 12 bases outside the gene matches. This CDR3 region has 14 residues. CDR3 sequence: CSVQNGQEGTEAFF. The CDR3 nucleotides read TGCAGCGTCCAAAACGGACAGGAGGGGACTGAAGCTTTCTTT.

The chain is built from TRBV7-9 and TRBJ1-1; D uncertain. V lost 5 bases and J lost 6, with 16 bases in between. The CDR3 runs 14 residues. In germline, CDR1 is SEHNR, CDR2 FQNEAQ (reference sequence). The DNA of the CDR3 is TGTGCCAGCAGCCCATTACAAGGGCGGGCTGAAGCTTTCTTT. It yields the protein CASSPLQGRAEAFF. Variable domain in full (rest from reference TRBV7-9 and TRBJ1-1): DTGVSQNPRHKITKRGQNVTFRCDPISEHNRLYWYRQTLGQGPEFLTYFQNEAQLEKSRLLSDRFSAERPKGSFSTLEIQRTEQGDSAMYLCASSPLQGRAEAFFGQGTRLTVV.

This chain connects TRBV7-2 to TRBJ2-7; no clear D. Germline V CDR1 and CDR2: SGHTA, FQGNSA. The germline V and J ends were trimmed by 5 bases and 0 bases, with 14 bases remaining between them. The CDR3 sequence is 15 residues long. The CDR3 DNA is TGTGCCAGCAGCATAGAGGCGGATAGCTCCTACGAGCAGTACTTC. It yields the protein CASSIEADSSYEQYF.

This chain connects TRBV10-2 to TRBJ2-2; 12 bases fit TRBD2. The CDR3 runs to 13 residues. CDR1 WSHSY and CDR2 SAAADI come from the germline V gene. J was trimmed by 5 bases and V by 8 bases; bases with no gene match: 0. CDR3 loop: CASGTSGTGELFF. The CDR3 DNA is TGCGCCAGCGGGACTAGCGGGACCGGGGAGCTGTTTTTT.